A selection of T cell receptor beta chains follows, all from one sample in a study of control samples from healthy donors and cancer patients. The repertoire was sequenced with immunoSEQ multiplex PCR; TCRdb's copy has only in-frame clones and lacks some. The sample shows some 130,000 clones, about nine tenths of them seen only once. Sequenced: blood. These TCRs come from a man aged 40-49 years in good health. Each CDR3 is given with its conserved first and last residue. The order of the fields is CDR3 length, J gene, D gene, V gene, CDR3 protein. A D gene is named only where the DNA matches it firmly.

len: 20; j_gene: TRBJ2-3; d_gene: NA; v_gene: TRBV6-2/TRBV6-3; CDR3aa: CASSYVPFGGNSPPTDTQYF
len: 14; j_gene: TRBJ2-1; d_gene: TRBD1; v_gene: TRBV24-1; CDR3aa: CATSAQGAFSEQFF
len: 14; j_gene: TRBJ2-4; d_gene: NA; v_gene: TRBV30; CDR3aa: CAWSVRGAKNIQYF
len: 16; j_gene: TRBJ1-6; d_gene: TRBD1; v_gene: TRBV14; CDR3aa: CASSQETGGYNSPLHF
len: 14; j_gene: TRBJ2-7; d_gene: NA; v_gene: TRBV9; CDR3aa: CASSPAETFYEQYF
len: 15; j_gene: TRBJ2-3; d_gene: TRBD1; v_gene: TRBV27; CDR3aa: CASSTSYRQGDTQYF
len: 15; j_gene: TRBJ1-1; d_gene: TRBD1; v_gene: TRBV15; CDR3aa: CATSRDRQGATEAFF
len: 11; j_gene: TRBJ2-7; d_gene: NA; v_gene: TRBV3-1/TRBV3-2; CDR3aa: CASSLSYEQYF
len: 15; j_gene: TRBJ1-4; d_gene: NA; v_gene: TRBV15; CDR3aa: CATSRDQGLGEKLFF
len: 13; j_gene: TRBJ1-4; d_gene: NA; v_gene: TRBV19; CDR3aa: CASSTGANEKLFF
len: 13; j_gene: TRBJ2-2; d_gene: NA; v_gene: TRBV5-4; CDR3aa: CASSFDGIGELFF
len: 15; j_gene: TRBJ1-1; d_gene: NA; v_gene: TRBV5-5; CDR3aa: CASSYRGTTNTEAFF
len: 13; j_gene: TRBJ2-3; d_gene: NA; v_gene: TRBV9; CDR3aa: CASSPRGTDTQYF
len: 14; j_gene: TRBJ1-6; d_gene: TRBD1; v_gene: TRBV5-1; CDR3aa: CASSTGQTRSPLHF
len: 14; j_gene: TRBJ2-2; d_gene: TRBD2; v_gene: TRBV30; CDR3aa: CASLRGANTGELFF
len: 14; j_gene: TRBJ1-1; d_gene: NA; v_gene: TRBV5-1; CDR3aa: CASSPGWGNTEAFF
len: 16; j_gene: TRBJ2-2; d_gene: TRBD2; v_gene: TRBV2; CDR3aa: CASSELAGGPTGELFF
len: 15; j_gene: TRBJ1-5; d_gene: TRBD1; v_gene: TRBV28; CDR3aa: CASRSQGRPNQPQHF
len: 12; j_gene: TRBJ1-5; d_gene: NA; v_gene: TRBV18; CDR3aa: CASSPPGQPQHF
len: 14; j_gene: TRBJ1-1; d_gene: NA; v_gene: TRBV7-9; CDR3aa: CASSLAGRYTEAFF
len: 16; j_gene: TRBJ1-2; d_gene: TRBD1; v_gene: TRBV3-1/TRBV3-2; CDR3aa: CASSQDQGTGVRGYTF
len: 14; j_gene: TRBJ2-1; d_gene: TRBD2; v_gene: TRBV6-2/TRBV6-3; CDR3aa: CASSYGTSGNEQFF
len: 16; j_gene: TRBJ1-2; d_gene: NA; v_gene: TRBV21-1; CDR3aa: CASSKDRDSPNSGYTF
len: 19; j_gene: TRBJ2-7; d_gene: TRBD2; v_gene: TRBV13; CDR3aa: CASSSGAGVTSGSVYEQYF
len: 13; j_gene: TRBJ1-4; d_gene: NA; v_gene: TRBV7-9; CDR3aa: CASSSLSRRELFF